A single sample gave rise to the 24 T cell receptor beta chains below, sequenced in a study of cytomegalovirus exposure and HLA in healthy donors. Vbeta (60) and Jbeta (13) primers were used in the PCR. The assay was immunoSEQ multiplex PCR, and TCRdb's table has in-frame clones only and misses some. Of hundreds of thousands of clones listed, roughly 87% are singletons. Sample: PBMCs. These receptors all stem from a man between 35 and 55 years old in good health and CMV-seropositive.

This clone has only one observation. This chain links TRBV5-1 with TRBJ2-5; 7 bases match TRBD1. V shed 0 bases, J shed 4 bases, and the junction held 9 bases outside the gene matches. Germline CDR1 SGHRS, CDR2 YFSETQ. CDR3 length: 16 residues. This chain's CDR3 is CASSLEGAPLPETQYF. CDR3 bases: TGCGCCAGCAGCTTGGAGGGGGCTCCCCTACCAGAGACCCAGTACTTC.

J is TRBJ1-1 and V is TRBV6-5; 7 bases align to TRBD1. Trimming took 6 bases from V and 8 from J; bases not matched to a gene: 15. The V gene's germline CDR1 is MNHEY and CDR2 SVGAGI. There are 15 residues in the CDR3. CDR3: CASSPGQAKGREAFF. DNA of the CDR3: TGTGCCAGCAGCCCAGGACAGGCTAAGGGAAGGGAAGCTTTCTTT.

The chain's CDR3 is CASSRRQGENTEAFF. Written as DNA, the CDR3 is TGTGCCAGCAGCCGCCGACAGGGAGAGAACACTGAAGCTTTCTTT. The rearrangement uses TRBV7-8 and TRBJ1-1; TRBD1 matches at 7 bases. This CDR3 is 15 amino acids long. From germline, CDR1 is SGHVS and CDR2 FQNEAQ. The V and J ends lost 5 bases and 1 base, in that order; junction bases with no gene match: 7.

CDR3 bases: TGTGCCAGTAGTCCCACCTTCGCAGGGGGCTATGGCTACACCTTC. Its protein product is CASSPTFAGGYGYTF. V gene TRBV19 combines with J gene TRBJ1-2, with 7 bases fitting TRBD1. From germline, CDR1 is LNHDA and CDR2 SQIVND (reference sequence). CDR3 size: 15 residues. The V segment lost 5 bases and the J segment 4 bases; nucleotides outside the gene matches: 10.

V gene TRBV29-1 combines with J gene TRBJ2-5, with a weak D call TRBD1 (5 bases). The CDR3 is made up of 12 amino acids. V was shortened by 4 bases and J by 5 bases, with 11 bases between the two germline ends. Germline V gene lookup returns CDR1 SQVTM and CDR2 ANQGSEA. The CDR3 loop reads CSVAAGWETQYF. DNA for the CDR3: TGCAGCGTTGCCGCAGGGTGGGAGACCCAGTACTTC.

This clone was seen a single time. This chain connects TRBV6-5 to TRBJ2-3, with 10 bases lining up with TRBD1. Per germline, CDR1 MNHEY and CDR2 SVGAGI. CDR3 length: 15 amino acids. Trimming took 2 bases from V and 4 from J; bases not matched to a gene: 3. The CDR3 nucleotides read TGTGCCAGCAGTTACATGACAGGGGGCGCAGATACGCAGTATTTT. Its protein is CASSYMTGGADTQYF.

This clone was observed a single time. This chain joins TRBV27 and TRBJ1-5, with 8 bases that match TRBD1. The CDR3 contains 16 residues. The trim removed 5 bases at V and 1 base at J, leaving 7 bases unmatched. Germline values: CDR1 MNHEY, CDR2 SMNVEV (reference sequence). The CDR3 DNA reads TGTGCCAGCAGTCCCACGTACAGGGGGAGCAATCAGCCCCAGCATTTT. The encoded protein is CASSPTYRGSNQPQHF.

This clone was observed a few times. This rearrangement joins TRBV30 to TRBJ1-1, with D possibly being TRBD1 (6 bases). Germline V gene lookup returns CDR1 GTSNPN and CDR2 SVGIG (reference sequence). The CDR3 has 16 amino acids. V gave up 3 bases and J gave up 4 bases, with 21 bases separating them. The CDR3 sequence: CAWRPGGGLAPTEAFF. DNA for the CDR3: TGTGCCTGGAGACCTGGGGGGGGCTTAGCCCCCACTGAAGCTTTCTTT.

V gene TRBV19 combines with J gene TRBJ1-1; D is uncertain. V was shortened by 7 bases and J by 4 bases, with 19 bases between the two germline ends. This CDR3 has 15 residues. The germline CDR1 and CDR2 sequences are LNHDA and SQIVND (reference sequence). CDR3 loop: CASTLREGKGTEAFF. The CDR3 nucleotides read TGTGCCAGTACCCTACGGGAAGGTAAGGGCACTGAAGCTTTCTTT.

The chain links TRBV18 to TRBJ2-7; 8 positions match TRBD2. Per germline, CDR1 KGHSH and CDR2 LQKENI. The CDR3 runs 16 residues. Trimming cost V 2 bases and J 2 bases; bases outside gene matches: 8. CDR3 protein: CASSPSPGGKPYEQYV. CDR3 coding DNA: TGTGCCAGCTCACCAAGTCCGGGAGGGAAGCCCTACGAGCAGTACGTC.

J is TRBJ2-5 and V is TRBV5-1, with 14 bases lining up with TRBD2. Trimming cost V 4 bases and J 2 bases; bases outside gene matches: 4. Germline lookup yields CDR1 SGHRS and CDR2 YFSETQ. The CDR3 length is 16 residues. CDR3 nucleotide sequence: TGCGCCAGCAGCCCGGGACTAGCGGGAGCTCAAGAGACCCAGTACTTC. Translation gives CASSPGLAGAQETQYF. Together with reference TRBV5-1 and TRBJ2-5, the CDR3 gives the full variable domain: KAGVTQTPRYLIKTRGQQVTLSCSPISGHRSVSWYQQTPGQGLQFLFEYFSETQRNKGNFPGRFSGRQFSNSRSEMNVSTLELGDSALYLCASSPGLAGAQETQYFGPGTRLLVL.

This clone was seen just once. The chain joins TRBV11-1 to TRBJ2-7, with 8 bases fitting TRBD1. Germline CDR1 and CDR2: SGHAT and FQDESV (reference sequence). CDR3 size: 13 residues. Losses at the gene ends were 3 bases for V and 3 bases for J; bases not matched to a gene: 1. The CDR3 loop is CASSLDRVYEQYV. As DNA, the CDR3 is TGTGCCAGCAGCTTGGACAGGGTCTACGAGCAGTACGTC.

The chain carries TRBV6-1 and TRBJ1-6; 9 bases fit TRBD1. The CDR3 length is 15 residues. CDR1 is MNHNS, CDR2 SASEGT, per germline. V was clipped by 4 bases and J by 7 bases; unmatched bases: 5. The CDR3 DNA reads TGTGCCAGCAGTGGCGGACAGGGGAGGAATTCACCCCTCCACTTT. Protein product: CASSGGQGRNSPLHF.

The sample holds one count of this clone. Other DNA sequences in this sample translate to the same CDR3. The rearrangement uses TRBV4-1 and TRBJ2-3; TRBD2 matches at 15 bases. Per the germline V gene, CDR1 is MGHRA and CDR2 is YSYEKL. V gave up 0 bases and J gave up 8 bases; unmatched junction bases: 9. This CDR3 spans 18 amino acids. CDR3 sequence (DNA): TGCGCCAGCAGCCAAGAAGGACCGGGACTAGCGGGAGGCGTTACGCAGTATTTT. Translated, it gives CASSQEGPGLAGGVTQYF.

The rearrangement joins TRBV4-1 to TRBJ2-7; TRBD2 is a possible D gene (5 bases). Germline V gene sequence: CDR1 MGHRA, CDR2 YSYEKL. V dropped 5 bases and J dropped 0 bases, with 11 bases sitting between them. This CDR3 region has 14 residues. CDR3 in DNA: TGCGCCAGCAGCGAAGTAGGGAGCTCCTACGAGCAGTACTTC. Amino acid sequence: CASSEVGSSYEQYF.

The chain recombines TRBV5-1 with TRBJ1-2; D is unresolved. The germline V gene encodes CDR1 SGHRS and CDR2 YFSETQ. CDR3 length: 14 residues. V shed 6 bases and J shed 2 bases, with 14 bases lying between them. The CDR3: CASTPSPVNYGYTF. The DNA of the CDR3 is TGCGCCAGCACCCCCTCGCCGGTCAACTATGGCTACACCTTC.

V usage is TRBV25-1 and J usage is TRBJ1-1; D is ambiguous. Per the germline V gene, CDR1 is MGHDK and CDR2 is SYGVNS. The length of the CDR3 is 14 residues. Trimming left V 7 bases short and J 1 base short, with 13 bases between. CDR3 residues: CASTLGGRNTEAFF. The DNA of the CDR3 is TGTGCCAGCACCCTGGGTGGGAGGAACACTGAAGCTTTCTTT.

This clone has a handful of counts. The chain combines TRBV5-1 with TRBJ2-1; 11 bases agree with TRBD2. In germline, CDR1 is SGHRS, CDR2 YFSETQ. The CDR3 has 16 amino acids. The V and J ends lost 3 bases and 4 bases, in that order; junction bases with no gene match: 6. The CDR3 reads CASSYGTSGYYNEQFF. CDR3 in DNA: TGCGCCAGCAGCTACGGGACTAGCGGATATTACAATGAGCAGTTCTTC.

The rearrangement joins TRBV12-5 to TRBJ2-1, with D possibly being TRBD2 (6 bases). The germline V and J ends were trimmed by 6 bases and 2 bases, with 14 bases remaining between them. The germline V gene encodes CDR1 LGHNT and CDR2 FRNRAP. This CDR3 is built from 15 residues. The CDR3 sequence is CASGPGLGPYNEQFF. The CDR3 region has the DNA TGTGCTAGTGGCCCGGGACTTGGACCCTACAATGAGCAGTTCTTC.

This clone occurred a few times. The V gene is TRBV5-1, the J gene TRBJ1-2; D unresolved. V gave up 3 bases and J gave up 4 bases, with 16 bases separating them. CDR1 is SGHRS and CDR2 is YFSETQ in the germline V gene. This CDR3 is built from 15 residues. DNA for the CDR3: TGCGCCAGCAGCTGGTGGTCCCGAGAGGGCTATGGCTACACCTTC. It codes for CASSWWSREGYGYTF. Looking up the rest from reference TRBV5-1 and TRBJ1-2 gives the full variable domain: KAGVTQTPRYLIKTRGQQVTLSCSPISGHRSVSWYQQTPGQGLQFLFEYFSETQRNKGNFPGRFSGRQFSNSRSEMNVSTLELGDSALYLCASSWWSREGYGYTFGSGTRLTVV.

The chain's CDR3 is CASSHRVRNQETQYF. The CDR3 nucleotides are TGTGCCAGCAGCCACCGAGTGAGGAACCAAGAGACCCAGTACTTC. The chain joins TRBV14 to TRBJ2-5; D is unresolved. Germline V lookup: CDR1 SGHDN, CDR2 FVKESK. The CDR3 runs 15 residues. V lost 3 bases to trimming and J lost 0 bases, with 11 bases between them.

This chain joins TRBV5-1 and TRBJ2-7; D is possibly TRBD1 (5 bases). Trimming shortened V by 0 bases and J by 7 bases, and 8 bases separated the two germline ends. Germline CDR1 and CDR2: SGHRS and YFSETQ. The CDR3 is 12 amino acids. The CDR3 spells CASSLDRLEQYF. As DNA, the CDR3 is TGCGCCAGCAGCTTGGACAGGCTTGAGCAGTACTTC.

The chain is built from TRBV4-1 and TRBJ2-7; TRBD1 aligns across 7 bases. Germline values: CDR1 MGHRA, CDR2 YSYEKL. The CDR3 runs to 13 residues. J lost 6 bases, V lost 3 bases, and 5 bases had no gene match. The CDR3: CASSHSTGCEQYV. For the CDR3, the DNA is TGCGCCAGCAGCCATTCGACAGGGTGCGAGCAGTACGTC.

The chain recombines TRBV25-1 with TRBJ1-2; 11 bases line up with TRBD1. The germline CDR1 and CDR2 sequences are MGHDK and SYGVNS. The CDR3 runs to 17 residues. V lost 2 bases to trimming and J lost 1 base; unmatched junction nucleotides: 6. CDR3 region: CASSEAGQGALNYGYTF. The CDR3, as DNA: TGTGCCAGCAGTGAAGCCGGACAGGGGGCGCTTAACTATGGCTACACCTTC.